This TCR beta chain was captured in a study of CD8+CD57+ T cells in acquired aplastic anemia. In the study overall: The study obtained an average of roughly 3 ug of DNA from sorted CD4+ and CD8+ cells.

Trimming stripped 3 bases from V and 4 bases from J, with 10 bases between. There are 15 residues in the CDR3. Looked up from germline, CDR1 is MDHEN and CDR2 is SYDVKM. The use of genomic DNA as template underpinned the TCR beta VDJ and CDR3 profiling. TCRdb itself ran the reads through MiXCR, one entry per CDR3 protein. The repertoire consists of more than 150,000 distinct CDR3 sequences, with 45% to 60% occurring once and the leading ten covering under 15%. By flow cytometry, patients selected for sequencing had shown an expansion of CD8+CD57+ cells. This clonotype originated in a human donor with aplastic anemia. The chain carries TRBV28 and TRBJ1-6; D is perhaps TRBD1 (5 bases). The sequencing input was sorted CD4+, CD8+, or CD8+CD57+ T cells (not recorded which) from PBMCs. CDR3 in amino acids: CASSFRDGYNSPLHF. Here the CDR3 DNA reads TGTGCCAGCAGTTTCCGGGACGGGTATAATTCACCCCTCCACTTT. Variable domain in full (rest from reference TRBV28 and TRBJ1-6): DVKVTQSSRYLVKRTGEKVFLECVQDMDHENMFWYRQDPGLGLRLIYFSYDVKMKEKGDIPEGYSVSREKKERFSLILESASTNQTSMYLCASSFRDGYNSPLHFGNGTRLTVT.